This entry lists 30 T cell receptor beta chains sequenced from one sample in a study of CD8+CD57+ T cells in acquired aplastic anemia. It was patients with CD8+CD57+ cell expansion by flow cytometry who were chosen for sequencing. Profiling of TCR beta VDJ combinations and CDR3 sequences used genomic DNA as template. TCRdb re-analysed the reads in MiXCR, keeping a single row per CDR3 protein. The sample has 200,000 to 250,000 distinct CDR3 sequences; almost 50% are singletons. The sample consisted of sorted CD4+, CD8+, or CD8+CD57+ T cells (not recorded which) from PBMCs. The receptors originated from a human donor with aplastic anemia.

The rearrangement joins TRBV7-6 to TRBJ2-2; D is ambiguous. CDR3 length: 14 residues. CDR1 and CDR2 (germline): SGHVS, FNYEAQ. The V end lost 2 bases, the J end lost 5 bases, and 9 bases lay between the germline ends. CDR3 sequence reads: CASSLKGVTGELFF. The CDR3 DNA is TGTGCCAGCAGCTTAAAGGGCGTAACCGGGGAGCTGTTTTTT.

This clonotype was recorded at least ten times. The J gene is TRBJ2-3, the V gene TRBV11-3; possible D gene TRBD2, 6 bases. V was cut by 1 base and J by 3 bases, with 8 bases left in between. CDR1 and CDR2 from the germline V gene are SGHNT and YENEEA. This CDR3 region has 14 residues. Here the CDR3 reads CASSLGGRTDTQYF. The CDR3 region has the DNA TGTGCCAGCAGCTTAGGGGGGAGGACAGATACGCAGTATTTT. Filled out from reference TRBV11-3 and TRBJ2-3, the complete variable domain reads EAGVVQSPRYKIIEKKQPVAFWCNPISGHNTLYWYLQNLGQGPELLIRYENEEAVDDSQLPKDRFSAERLKGVDSTLKIQPAELGDSAVYLCASSLGGRTDTQYFGPGTRLTVL.

Many counts were recorded for this clonotype. The rearrangement uses TRBV7-2 and TRBJ2-1; the D is unclear. The germline V gene encodes CDR1 SGHTA and CDR2 FQGNSA. This CDR3 spans 15 amino acids. Trimming stripped 4 bases from V and 4 bases from J, with 14 bases between. CDR3 in amino acids: CASSSYFTRYNEQFF. CDR3 DNA: TGTGCCAGCAGCTCCTACTTCACGAGATACAATGAGCAGTTCTTC.

V and J are TRBV15 and TRBJ1-2; TRBD1 matches at 8 bases. The J segment lost 4 bases and the V segment lost 5 bases, leaving 6 bases of the junction unmatched. In germline, CDR1 is LNHNV, CDR2 YYDKDF (reference sequence). This CDR3 has 14 residues. The CDR3 region has the DNA TGTGCCACCAGCGGTCAGACAGGGGTCTATGGCTACACCTTC. The encoded protein is CATSGQTGVYGYTF. Full variable domain (outside the CDR3, taken from reference TRBV15 and TRBJ1-2): DAMVIQNPRYQVTQFGKPVTLSCSQTLNHNVMYWYQQKSSQAPKLLFHYYDKDFNNEADTPDNFQSRRPNTSFCFLDIRSPGLGDTAMYLCATSGQTGVYGYTFGSGTRLTVV.

The J gene is TRBJ1-1, the V gene TRBV25-1; 9 bases align to TRBD1. CDR3 size: 15 residues. Germline V gene data show CDR1 as MGHDK and CDR2 as SYGVNS. The junction had 12 bases not matched to a gene; V was cut back by 8 bases and J by 5 bases. CDR3 amino acids: CASRGTPGQGTEAFF. CDR3 coding DNA: TGTGCCAGCCGTGGGACACCAGGACAGGGGACTGAAGCTTTCTTT.

This clonotype was seen at least ten times. The chain joins TRBV5-6 to TRBJ2-7; TRBD1 matches 7 bases. V dropped 2 bases and J dropped 2; count of bases not matched to a gene: 7. There are 15 residues in the CDR3. Looked up from germline, CDR1 is SGHDT and CDR2 is YYEEEE. The CDR3 sequence is CASSFFPTGTYEQYF. The CDR3 DNA reads as TGTGCCAGCAGCTTCTTTCCGACAGGGACCTACGAGCAGTACTTC.

This chain connects TRBV7-9 to TRBJ2-7; D is tentatively TRBD1 or TRBD2 (6 bases each). There are 17 residues in the CDR3. Germline V CDR1 and CDR2: SEHNR, FQNEAQ (reference sequence). Trimming left V 5 bases short and J 2 bases short, with 22 bases between. The CDR3: CASSESRDGGQPYEQYF. The CDR3 DNA reads as TGTGCCAGCAGCGAAAGTCGCGACGGGGGACAACCCTACGAGCAGTACTTC.

This clonotype appeared many times. This sequence joins TRBV9 and TRBJ2-7; 8 bases line up with TRBD1. V shed 0 bases and J 6 bases; nucleotides not matched to a gene: 8. The CDR3 contains 15 residues. Per the germline V gene, CDR1 is SGDLS and CDR2 is YYNGEE. The DNA for the CDR3 is TGTGCCAGCAGCGTAGTAGGGTCAGGGGGCGGCGAGCAGTACTTC. Residues: CASSVVGSGGGEQYF.

This sequence joins TRBV10-3 and TRBJ1-2; 8 positions match TRBD1. Germline trimming cut 6 bases from V and 0 bases from J; bases unmatched to any gene: 3. CDR1 and CDR2 (germline): ENHRY, SYGVKD. The CDR3 consists of 14 residues. As DNA, the CDR3 is TGTGCCATCAGGGGGACAGGATCTAACTATGGCTACACCTTC. This encodes CAIRGTGSNYGYTF.

This chain connects TRBV7-6 to TRBJ2-7, with 10 bases fitting TRBD1. The CDR3 sequence is 15 residues long. V shed 4 bases and J 5 bases; nucleotides not matched to a gene: 8. Germline assignment: CDR1 SGHVS and CDR2 FNYEAQ. CDR3 sequence (DNA): TGTGCCAGCAGCTCAATCCGGGACAGGGGCCACGAGCAGTACTTC. This translates into CASSSIRDRGHEQYF.

Turning to this clonotype: The missing conserved phenylalanine or tryptophan at the end of this CDR3 makes a read error likely. The V call is TRBV20-1, the J call TRBJ2-5, with 14 bases identical to TRBD2. With 3 bases clipped from V and 1 base from J, the junction kept 4 bases outside the gene matches. This CDR3 is 16 amino acids long. CDR1 is DFQATT and CDR2 is SNEGSKA in the germline V gene (reference sequence). The CDR3 region is CSARLGLAGAQETQYL. The DNA for the CDR3 is TGCAGTGCTAGGTTGGGACTAGCGGGGGCCCAAGAGACCCAGTACCTC.

Notes on this clonotype: A much larger clone differs by one base, so this may be a read error. The V call is TRBV5-1, the J call TRBJ1-1, with D possibly being TRBD1 (5 bases). Trimming took off 4 bases at V and 4 bases at J, with 17 bases between the two ends. Germline values: CDR1 SGHRS, CDR2 YFSETQ. This CDR3 is 15 amino acids long. The CDR3 DNA follows: TGCGCCAGCAGCCCGAAGATACCAGGGTCCACTGAAGCTTTCTTT. Its protein is CASSPKIPGSTEAFF.

The rearrangement uses TRBV5-1 and TRBJ2-5, with 9 positions matching TRBD2. CDR1 and CDR2 from the germline V gene are SGHRS and YFSETQ. V shed 4 bases, J shed 7 bases, and the junction held 8 bases outside the gene matches. The CDR3 sequence is 14 residues long. CDR3 bases: TGCGCCAGCAGCCTTAGCGGGGGTGCGGGGACCCAGTACTTC. This encodes CASSLSGGAGTQYF.

The rearrangement links TRBV14 to TRBJ2-1, with TRBD1 matching over 9 bases. The CDR3 has 17 residues. From germline, CDR1 is SGHDN and CDR2 FVKESK. The junction had 11 bases not matched to a gene; V was cut back by 4 bases and J by 4 bases. The CDR3 here is CASSPRTGDRVYNEQFF. The CDR3 region has the DNA TGTGCCAGCAGCCCGCGGACAGGGGACAGGGTTTACAATGAGCAGTTCTTC.

This rearrangement joins TRBV24-1 to TRBJ2-1, with D uncertain. CDR1 is KGHDR and CDR2 is SFDVKD in the germline V gene. The CDR3 length is 13 residues. Trimming took off 5 bases at V and 1 base at J, with 5 bases between the two ends. CDR3 sequence reads: CATSVGSYNEQFF. As DNA, the CDR3 is TGTGCCACCAGTGTGGGTTCCTACAATGAGCAGTTCTTC.

As concerns this clonotype: A read error may be the cause here, since a much bigger clone is one base away. In DNA, the CDR3 is TGCAGTGCTAGATTTGGGGCCAAGCGGGGCCCGGAGGAGGAGCAGTACTTC. This sequence encodes CSARFGAKRGPEEEQYF. V is TRBV20-1 and J is TRBJ2-7; 7 positions match TRBD2. The V segment lost 2 bases and the J segment 7 bases; nucleotides outside the gene matches: 20. Germline loops: CDR1 DFQATT, CDR2 SNEGSKA (reference sequence). The CDR3 consists of 17 residues.

This rearrangement joins TRBV25-1 to TRBJ1-5; weak D call: TRBD1 (5 bases). CDR3 size: 14 residues. V was cut by 5 bases and J by 3 bases, with 11 bases left in between. Germline CDR1 MGHDK, CDR2 SYGVNS. This chain's CDR3 is CASSSGIFNQPQHF. CDR3 in DNA: TGTGCCAGCAGTTCAGGGATATTCAATCAGCCCCAGCATTTT.

The rearrangement links TRBV7-3 to TRBJ2-3; 8 nucleotides match TRBD2. The J call may not be correct, given that the DNA end is closer to TRBJ2-7. The CDR3 runs to 17 residues. Germline CDR1 is SGHTA and CDR2 is FQGTGA. DNA of the CDR3: TGTGCCAGCAGCCCCGGTCGCTTGGGGGGCGGGGGGAACGAGCAGTACTTC. The encoded protein is CASSPGRLGGGGNEQYF.

The V gene is TRBV10-3, the J gene TRBJ2-1, with TRBD2 matching over 13 bases. Germline loops: CDR1 ENHRY, CDR2 SYGVKD. Germline trimming cut 3 bases from V and 4 bases from J; bases unmatched to any gene: 3. The CDR3 runs to 16 residues. The chain's CDR3 is CAISDGTSGVYNEQFF. CDR3 coding DNA: TGTGCCATCAGTGATGGGACTAGCGGGGTTTACAATGAGCAGTTCTTC.

This clonotype was seen repeatedly, ten times or more. The rearrangement joins TRBV5-5 to TRBJ1-5, with D maybe TRBD1 (5 bases). Between the trimmed V and J ends, which lost 2 bases and 4 bases, there was a span of 10 bases. In germline, CDR1 is SGHKS, CDR2 YYEKEE (reference sequence). This CDR3 has 14 residues. The CDR3, as DNA: TGTGCCAGCAGCTTTGGGGGTCGGAATCAGCCCCAGCATTTT. Residues: CASSFGGRNQPQHF.

This clonotype has a count of ten or more. The V and J genes are TRBV19 and TRBJ1-1; 7 nucleotides match TRBD1. In germline, CDR1 is LNHDA, CDR2 SQIVND (reference sequence). V gave up 7 bases and J gave up 6 bases; unmatched junction bases: 11. This CDR3 contains 14 residues. The CDR3 DNA follows: TGTGCCAGTATGACGTCTCGGGGACAGTCTGAAGCTTTCTTT. Amino acid sequence: CASMTSRGQSEAFF.

The rearrangement joins TRBV9 to TRBJ1-1; TRBD1 might be the D (6 bases). V was trimmed by 0 bases and J by 1 base, leaving 10 bases between them. The CDR3 covers 15 residues. Germline V gene data show CDR1 as SGDLS and CDR2 as YYNGEE. CDR3 region: CASSVAGGQNTEAFF. CDR3 sequence (DNA): TGTGCCAGCAGCGTAGCTGGGGGACAGAACACTGAAGCTTTCTTT. The complete variable domain, with remaining parts taken from reference TRBV9 and TRBJ1-1, reads DSGVTQTPKHLITATGQRVTLRCSPRSGDLSVYWYQQSLDQGLQFLIQYYNGEERAKGNILERFSAQQFPDLHSELNLSSLELGDSALYFCASSVAGGQNTEAFFGQGTRLTVV.

The J gene is TRBJ2-5, the V gene TRBV15; 11 bases agree with TRBD2. The germline CDR1 and CDR2 sequences are LNHNV and YYDKDF (reference sequence). Trimming cost V 1 base and J 1 base; bases outside gene matches: 2. CDR3 length: 16 amino acids. CDR3: CATSRVAGGAQETQYF. In DNA, the CDR3 is TGTGCCACCAGCAGAGTAGCGGGGGGGGCCCAAGAGACCCAGTACTTC.

J is TRBJ1-6 and V is TRBV5-1; the D gene is possibly TRBD1 (6 bases). The germline V and J ends were trimmed by 4 bases and 8 bases, with 16 bases remaining between them. This CDR3 has 15 amino acids. Germline values: CDR1 SGHRS, CDR2 YFSETQ. This chain's CDR3 is CASSGLQGEDSPLHF. DNA for the CDR3: TGCGCCAGCAGCGGATTACAGGGTGAGGATTCACCCCTCCACTTT. Combining the CDR3 with reference TRBV5-1 and TRBJ1-6 gives the whole variable domain KAGVTQTPRYLIKTRGQQVTLSCSPISGHRSVSWYQQTPGQGLQFLFEYFSETQRNKGNFPGRFSGRQFSNSRSEMNVSTLELGDSALYLCASSGLQGEDSPLHFGNGTRLTVT.

A few counts support this clonotype. The chain recombines TRBV4-1 with TRBJ1-4; D is perhaps TRBD1 (5 bases). Germline V lookup: CDR1 MGHRA, CDR2 YSYEKL. CDR3 length: 15 residues. The V gene lost 4 bases and the J gene lost 5 bases, with 14 bases spanning the gap. CDR3 residues: CASSPFGGENEKLFF. DNA for the CDR3: TGCGCCAGCAGCCCCTTCGGAGGGGAGAATGAAAAACTGTTTTTT.

This clonotype was seen at least ten times. The chain carries TRBV7-4 and TRBJ1-3; D gene ambiguous. CDR3 length: 13 residues. V was pared by 5 bases and J by 0 bases, with 5 bases between. Germline V CDR1 and CDR2: SGHVT, SQSDAQ. The CDR3: CASSAFSGNTIYF. The CDR3 nucleotides are TGTGCCAGCAGCGCTTTCTCTGGAAACACCATATATTTT.

This clonotype was seen repeatedly, ten times or more. The chain couples TRBV2 to TRBJ1-6; the match to TRBD1 covers 7 bases. Trimming at V came to 6 bases and at J to 7 bases, leaving 12 bases not matched to a gene. Germline CDR1 and CDR2: SNHLY and FYNNEI. The CDR3 contains 16 residues. CDR3 protein: CASSDPVRQGNSPLHF. CDR3 DNA sequence: TGTGCCAGCAGCGACCCAGTCCGACAGGGAAATTCACCCCTCCACTTT.

The chain is built from TRBV2 and TRBJ1-2, with 12 bases aligning to TRBD1. The CDR3 contains 14 residues. Trimming cost V 6 bases and J 7 bases; bases outside gene matches: 6. From germline, CDR1 is SNHLY and CDR2 FYNNEI. The DNA of the CDR3 is TGTGCCAGCAGGGGGACAGGGGGCATAGGTGGCTACACCTTC. Encoded protein: CASRGTGGIGGYTF.

In its sample, this clonotype was seen a few times. This may stem from a read error, because a much larger clone lies one nucleotide away. The chain links TRBV9 to TRBJ2-1, with TRBD2 matching over 8 bases. The germline V gene has CDR1 SGDLS and CDR2 YYNGEE. The CDR3 is made up of 18 amino acids. The V segment lost 0 bases and the J segment 7 bases; nucleotides outside the gene matches: 15. In DNA form, the CDR3 reads TGTGCCAGCAGCGTAGCTCCCTTAGCGGGGAGGGATTGGAATGAGCAGTTCTTC. Translating it yields CASSVAPLAGRDWNEQFF.

This clonotype was seen a few times. This chain joins TRBV18 and TRBJ1-2; possibly TRBD1 for D (5 bases). V lost 2 bases and J lost 0, with 10 bases in between. Germline assignment: CDR1 KGHSH and CDR2 LQKENI. The CDR3 covers 15 residues. CDR3 region: CASSPKQVPNYGYTF. The CDR3 DNA sequence: TGTGCCAGCTCACCAAAACAGGTTCCTAACTATGGCTACACCTTC. The full variable domain, its missing parts supplied by reference TRBV18 and TRBJ1-2, is NAGVMQNPRHLVRRRGQEARLRCSPMKGHSHVYWYRQLPEEGLKFMVYLQKENIIDESGMPKERFSAEFPKEGPSILRIQQVVRGDSAAYFCASSPKQVPNYGYTFGSGTRLTVV.